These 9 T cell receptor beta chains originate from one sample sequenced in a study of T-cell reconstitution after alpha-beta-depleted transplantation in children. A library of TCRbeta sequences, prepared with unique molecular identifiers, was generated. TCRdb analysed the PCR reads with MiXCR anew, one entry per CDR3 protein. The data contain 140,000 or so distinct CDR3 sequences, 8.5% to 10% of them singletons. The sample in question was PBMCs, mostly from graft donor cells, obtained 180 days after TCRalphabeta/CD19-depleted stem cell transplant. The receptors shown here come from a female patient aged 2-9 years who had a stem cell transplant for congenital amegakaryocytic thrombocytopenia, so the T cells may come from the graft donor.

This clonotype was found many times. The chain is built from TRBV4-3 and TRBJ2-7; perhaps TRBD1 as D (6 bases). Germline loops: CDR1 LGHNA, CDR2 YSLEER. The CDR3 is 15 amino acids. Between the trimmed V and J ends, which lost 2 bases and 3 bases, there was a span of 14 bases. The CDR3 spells CASSQLNRENYEQYF. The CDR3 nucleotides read TGCGCCAGCAGCCAACTCAACAGGGAAAACTACGAGCAGTACTTC.

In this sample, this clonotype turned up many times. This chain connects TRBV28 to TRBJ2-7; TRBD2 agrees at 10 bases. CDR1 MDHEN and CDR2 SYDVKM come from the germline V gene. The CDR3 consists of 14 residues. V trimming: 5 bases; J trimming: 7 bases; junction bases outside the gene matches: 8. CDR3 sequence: CASSLTSGTREQYF. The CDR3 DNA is TGTGCCAGCAGTCTCACTAGCGGGACGCGGGAGCAGTACTTC.

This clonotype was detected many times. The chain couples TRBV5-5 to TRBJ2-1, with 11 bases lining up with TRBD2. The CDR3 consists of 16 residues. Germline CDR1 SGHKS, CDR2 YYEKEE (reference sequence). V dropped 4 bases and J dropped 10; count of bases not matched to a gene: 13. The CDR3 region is CASSPLGLADQLEQFF. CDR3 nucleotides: TGTGCCAGCAGCCCGCTGGGACTAGCGGATCAGTTAGAGCAGTTCTTC.

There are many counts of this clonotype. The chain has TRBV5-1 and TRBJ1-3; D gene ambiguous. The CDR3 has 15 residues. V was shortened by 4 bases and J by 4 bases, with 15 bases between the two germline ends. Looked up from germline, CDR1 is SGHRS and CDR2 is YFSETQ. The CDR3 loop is CASSPPMTSGNTIYF. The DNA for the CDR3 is TGCGCCAGCAGCCCCCCTATGACGTCGGGAAACACCATATATTTT.

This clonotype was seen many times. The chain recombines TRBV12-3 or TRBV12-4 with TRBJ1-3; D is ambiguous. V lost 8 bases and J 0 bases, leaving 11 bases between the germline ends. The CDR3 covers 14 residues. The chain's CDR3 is CASGGSSSGNTIYF. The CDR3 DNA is TGTGCCAGCGGTGGTTCCAGCTCTGGAAACACCATATATTTT.

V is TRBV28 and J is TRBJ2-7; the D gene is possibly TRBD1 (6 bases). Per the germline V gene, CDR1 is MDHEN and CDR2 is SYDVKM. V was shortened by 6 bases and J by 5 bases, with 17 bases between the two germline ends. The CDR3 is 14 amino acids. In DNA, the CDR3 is TGTGCCAGCAGCAAACAAACAGGGATTCACGAGCAGTACTTC. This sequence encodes CASSKQTGIHEQYF.

CDR3 residues: CASSLASYSGQGTSTEAFF. CDR3 in DNA: TGCGCCAGCAGCTTGGCCAGTTACTCGGGACAGGGGACGAGCACTGAAGCTTTCTTT. The gene calls are TRBV5-1 and TRBJ1-1, with 10 bases fitting TRBD1. The V gene's germline CDR1 is SGHRS and CDR2 YFSETQ. The ends lost 0 bases at V and 4 bases at J; junction bases unmatched: 15. This CDR3 is 19 amino acids long.

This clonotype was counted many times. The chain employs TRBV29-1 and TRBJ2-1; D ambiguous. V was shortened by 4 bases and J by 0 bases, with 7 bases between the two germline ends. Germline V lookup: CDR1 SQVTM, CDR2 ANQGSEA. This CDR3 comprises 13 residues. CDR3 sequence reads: CSVVTTSYNEQFF. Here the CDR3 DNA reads TGCAGCGTTGTAACTACCTCCTACAATGAGCAGTTCTTC.

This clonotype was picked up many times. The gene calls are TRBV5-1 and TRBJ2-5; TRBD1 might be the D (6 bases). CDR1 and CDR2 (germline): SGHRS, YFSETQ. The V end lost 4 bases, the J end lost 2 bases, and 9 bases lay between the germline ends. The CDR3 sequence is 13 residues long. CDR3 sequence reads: CASSKGVQETQYF. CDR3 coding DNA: TGCGCCAGCAGCAAGGGGGTACAAGAGACCCAGTACTTC.